Within the sample, the clone carrying this TCR beta chain is medium-sized. As yet, its antigen is unknown. The sample is drawn from a study of T cells in localized non-small cell lung cancer. Study-level findings and limits: Adjacent lung held a median roughly 60 of the top 100 tumor clones.

CDR3 length: 13 residues. Trimming cost V 5 bases and J 13 bases; bases outside gene matches: 13. CDR1 is SGDLS and CDR2 is YYNGEE in the germline V gene. Clones were sequenced by immunoSEQ multiplex PCR, and TCRdb holds only the in-frame ones, with some missing. The sample shows over a thousand clones, over 35% of them seen only once. This specimen was lung tumor tissue, taken before any cancer treatment. The clonotype comes from a woman aged 18 to 55 with stage I lung adenocarcinoma. The gene calls are TRBV9 and TRBJ1-1, with TRBD1 matching 8 bases. CDR3 bases: TGTGCCAGCAGTGAGATGGAGGGACAGGCGATTTTCTTT. It encodes CASSEMEGQAIFF.